A selection of T cell receptor beta chains follows, all from one sample in a study of OX40 agonist ivuxolimab in advanced cancers. Using immunoSEQ multiplex PCR, the repertoire was profiled, and TCRdb retains in-frame clones only, with some absent. The table shows around 39,000 clones, with under 85% occurring only once. The sample consisted of CD4+ or CD8+ T cells sorted from blood, taken in a trial of the OX40 agonist ivuxolimab. The receptors derive from an adult with an advanced solid tumor such as melanoma, head and neck, liver or kidney cancer. Each CDR3 is given with its conserved first and last residue. The D gene is left open where the match is weak. Size is stated for part of the rows, as once, few or many counts, or as a class when the clone is expanded.

D: .
V: TRBV28
J: TRBJ1-1
size: .
CDR3: CASSLGTDNTEAFF
DNA: TGTGCCAGCAGTTTAGGGACTGATAACACTGAAGCTTTCTTT

D: .
V: TRBV25-1
J: TRBJ2-1
size: .
CDR3: CAAGGDRYNEQFF
DNA: TGTGCCGCAGGGGGGGACCGCTACAATGAGCAGTTCTTC

D: .
V: TRBV19
J: TRBJ2-7
size: .
CDR3: CASSPRQAFYEQYF
DNA: TGTGCCAGTAGCCCCCGGCAGGCTTTTTACGAGCAGTACTTC

D: .
V: TRBV5-1
J: TRBJ1-6
size: .
CDR3: CASSLRAGLHSYNSPLHF
DNA: TGCGCCAGCAGCTTGCGGGCAGGGCTACACTCCTATAATTCACCCCTCCACTTT

D: .
V: TRBV25-1
J: TRBJ1-3
size: .
CDR3: CASGEGTGISSSGNTIYF
DNA: TGTGCCAGCGGGGAAGGAACAGGGATATCTTCATCTGGAAACACCATATATTTT

D: .
V: TRBV28
J: TRBJ2-5
size: .
CDR3: CASSLGGSGVDQETQYF
DNA: TGTGCCAGCAGTTTAGGGGGGTCAGGGGTCGATCAAGAGACCCAGTACTTC

D: .
V: TRBV21-1
J: TRBJ1-5
size: .
CDR3: CASSESDRAPQPQHF
DNA: TGTGCCAGCAGCGAGTCGGACAGGGCGCCTCAGCCCCAGCATTTT

D: .
V: TRBV5-5
J: TRBJ2-7
size: .
CDR3: CASSPVEESSYEQYF
DNA: TGCGCCAGCAGCCCTGTGGAGGAAAGCTCCTACGAGCAGTACTTC

D: .
V: TRBV13
J: TRBJ2-7
size: .
CDR3: CASSTSDVYEQYF
DNA: TGTGCCAGCAGCACCTCGGATGTCTACGAGCAGTACTTC

D: TRBD1
V: TRBV29-1
J: TRBJ2-1
size: .
CDR3: CSVGTGGAEQFF
DNA: TGCAGCGTCGGGACAGGGGGAGCTGAGCAGTTCTTC

D: .
V: TRBV6-6
J: TRBJ1-5
size: .
CDR3: CASSQGYNNQPQHF
DNA: TGTGCCAGCAGCCAGGGGTACAACAATCAGCCCCAGCATTTT

D: .
V: TRBV28
J: TRBJ2-7
size: few
CDR3: CASSLNPYEQYF
DNA: TGTGCCAGCAGTTTGAATCCCTACGAGCAGTACTTC

D: TRBD1
V: TRBV7-6
J: TRBJ1-5
size: .
CDR3: CASSLGQGGINQPQHF
DNA: TGTGCCAGCAGCTTAGGCCAGGGGGGTATTAATCAGCCCCAGCATTTT

D: TRBD2
V: TRBV4-2
J: TRBJ2-1
size: .
CDR3: CASSQDWSGGAYEQFF
DNA: TGTGCCAGCAGCCAAGATTGGAGCGGGGGGGCCTATGAGCAGTTCTTC

D: TRBD1
V: TRBV19
J: TRBJ2-7
size: .
CDR3: CASNRGLGEQYF
DNA: TGTGCCAGTAACAGGGGCTTGGGCGAGCAGTACTTC

D: TRBD2
V: TRBV27
J: TRBJ2-7
size: few
CDR3: CASSPRGLAYEQYF
DNA: TGTGCCAGCAGTCCGCGGGGGTTAGCCTACGAGCAGTACTTC

D: .
V: TRBV5-1
J: TRBJ2-1
size: .
CDR3: CASSLAGNTFNEQFF
DNA: TGCGCCAGCAGCTTGGCGGGTAACACCTTCAATGAGCAGTTCTTC

D: TRBD1
V: TRBV27
J: TRBJ2-1
size: .
CDR3: CASRLRTGGSEQFF
DNA: TGTGCCAGCAGGCTCAGGACAGGGGGTAGTGAGCAGTTCTTC

D: TRBD1
V: TRBV10-1
J: TRBJ1-1
size: once
CDR3: CASNRGQSSAEAFF
DNA: TGCGCCAGCAACCGGGGACAGTCTAGCGCTGAAGCTTTCTTT

D: TRBD1
V: TRBV5-1
J: TRBJ2-7
size: .
CDR3: CASSLGEGTGSYEQYF
DNA: TGCGCCAGCAGCTTGGGAGAGGGGACAGGGTCCTACGAGCAGTACTTC

D: .
V: TRBV6-1
J: TRBJ2-1
size: .
CDR3: CASSERGSSYNEQFF
DNA: TGTGCCAGCAGTGAAAGGGGCAGCTCCTACAATGAGCAGTTCTTC

D: .
V: TRBV7-8
J: TRBJ1-3
size: .
CDR3: CASSAELGGQGNTIYF
DNA: TGTGCCAGCAGCGCCGAGTTGGGGGGGCAAGGAAACACCATATATTTT